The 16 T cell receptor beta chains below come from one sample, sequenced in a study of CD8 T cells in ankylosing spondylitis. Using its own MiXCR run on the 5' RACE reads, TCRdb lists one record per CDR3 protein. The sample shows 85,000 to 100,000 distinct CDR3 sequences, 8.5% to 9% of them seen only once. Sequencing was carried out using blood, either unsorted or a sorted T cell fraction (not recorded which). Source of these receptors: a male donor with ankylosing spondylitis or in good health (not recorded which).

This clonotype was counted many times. CDR3 amino acids: CSAKWRETQYF. DNA of the CDR3: TGCAGTGCCAAATGGCGAGAGACCCAGTACTTC. J is TRBJ2-5 and V is TRBV20-1; no reliable D call. Trimming removed 6 bases at V and 4 bases at J, with 9 bases between. This CDR3 has 11 amino acids. From germline, CDR1 is DFQATT and CDR2 SNEGSKA (reference sequence).

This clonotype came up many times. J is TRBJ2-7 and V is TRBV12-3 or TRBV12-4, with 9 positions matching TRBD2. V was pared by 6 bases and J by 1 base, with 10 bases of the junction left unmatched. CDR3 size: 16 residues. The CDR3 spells CASSHAGTSPSYEQYF. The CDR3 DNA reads TGTGCCAGCAGCCATGCCGGGACTAGCCCATCCTACGAGCAGTACTTC.

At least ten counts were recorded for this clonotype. This chain's CDR3 is CASSYGDRNTGELFF. Written as DNA, the CDR3 is TGTGCCAGCAGTTACGGGGACCGAAACACCGGGGAGCTGTTTTTT. The genes are TRBV6-5 and TRBJ2-2; D is perhaps TRBD1 or TRBD2 (5 bases each). The CDR3 extends over 15 amino acids. The germline V and J ends were trimmed by 2 bases and 2 bases, with 9 bases remaining between them. In germline, CDR1 is MNHEY, CDR2 SVGAGI.

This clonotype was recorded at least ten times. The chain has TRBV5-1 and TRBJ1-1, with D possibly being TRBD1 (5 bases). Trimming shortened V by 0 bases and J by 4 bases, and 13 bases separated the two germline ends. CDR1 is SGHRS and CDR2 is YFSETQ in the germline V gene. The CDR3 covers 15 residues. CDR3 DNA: TGCGCCAGCAGCTTGGAACAGGCGGTGGGCACTGAAGCTTTCTTT. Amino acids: CASSLEQAVGTEAFF. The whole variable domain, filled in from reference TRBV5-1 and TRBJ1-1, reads KAGVTQTPRYLIKTRGQQVTLSCSPISGHRSVSWYQQTPGQGLQFLFEYFSETQRNKGNFPGRFSGRQFSNSRSEMNVSTLELGDSALYLCASSLEQAVGTEAFFGQGTRLTVV.

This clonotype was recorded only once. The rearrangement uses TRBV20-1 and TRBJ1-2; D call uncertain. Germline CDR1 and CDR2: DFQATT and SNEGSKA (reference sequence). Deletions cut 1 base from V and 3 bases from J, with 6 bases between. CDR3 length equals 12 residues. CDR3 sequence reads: CSARVRDYGYTF. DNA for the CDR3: TGCAGTGCTAGAGTGAGAGACTATGGCTACACCTTC.

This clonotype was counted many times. The CDR3, as DNA: TGTGCCAGCAGTTTGGTCAGGGGCAATCAGCCCCAGCATTTT. Translating gives CASSLVRGNQPQHF. V is TRBV28 and J is TRBJ1-5; weak D call: TRBD1 (5 bases). The length of the CDR3 is 14 residues. Trimming took off 3 bases at V and 2 bases at J, with 8 bases between the two ends. From germline, CDR1 is MDHEN and CDR2 SYDVKM.

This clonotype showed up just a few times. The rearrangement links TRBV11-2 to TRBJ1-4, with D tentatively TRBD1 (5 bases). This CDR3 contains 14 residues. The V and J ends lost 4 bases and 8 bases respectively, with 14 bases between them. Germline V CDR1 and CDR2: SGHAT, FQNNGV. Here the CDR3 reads CASSSDNGGEKLFF. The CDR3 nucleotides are TGTGCCAGCAGCTCTGACAACGGGGGAGAAAAACTGTTTTTT.

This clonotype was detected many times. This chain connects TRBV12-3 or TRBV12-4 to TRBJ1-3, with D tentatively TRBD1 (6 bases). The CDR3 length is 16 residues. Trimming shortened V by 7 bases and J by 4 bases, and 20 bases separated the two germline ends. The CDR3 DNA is TGTGCCAGCAATTATGGAGCGACAGGCCCCGGAAACACCATATATTTT. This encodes CASNYGATGPGNTIYF.

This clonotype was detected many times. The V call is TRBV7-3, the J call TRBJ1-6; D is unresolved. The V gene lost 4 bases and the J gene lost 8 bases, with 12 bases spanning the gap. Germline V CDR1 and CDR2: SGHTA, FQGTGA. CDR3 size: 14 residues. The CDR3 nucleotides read TGTGCCAGCAGCTACGAAGGAACGGATTCACCCCTCCACTTT. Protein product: CASSYEGTDSPLHF.

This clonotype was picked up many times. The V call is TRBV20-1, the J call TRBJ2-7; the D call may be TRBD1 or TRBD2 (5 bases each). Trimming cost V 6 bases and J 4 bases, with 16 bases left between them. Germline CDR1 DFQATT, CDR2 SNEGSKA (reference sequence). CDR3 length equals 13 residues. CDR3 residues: CSAFRGGFYEQYF. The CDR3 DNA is TGCAGTGCCTTCCGGGGCGGGTTTTACGAGCAGTACTTC.

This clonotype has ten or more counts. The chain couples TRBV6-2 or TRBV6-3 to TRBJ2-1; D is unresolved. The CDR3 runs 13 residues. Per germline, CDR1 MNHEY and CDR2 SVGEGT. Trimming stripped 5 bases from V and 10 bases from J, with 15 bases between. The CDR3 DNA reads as TGTGCCAGCAGTCCTACCACCGTCCGGGAGCAGTTCTTC. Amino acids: CASSPTTVREQFF.

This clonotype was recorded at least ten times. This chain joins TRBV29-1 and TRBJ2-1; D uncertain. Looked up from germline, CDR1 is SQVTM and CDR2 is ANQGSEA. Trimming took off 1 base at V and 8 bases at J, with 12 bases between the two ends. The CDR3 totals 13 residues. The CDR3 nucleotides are TGCAGCGTTGAAGGGGTCGTCGTCGATGAGCAGTTCTTC. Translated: CSVEGVVVDEQFF.

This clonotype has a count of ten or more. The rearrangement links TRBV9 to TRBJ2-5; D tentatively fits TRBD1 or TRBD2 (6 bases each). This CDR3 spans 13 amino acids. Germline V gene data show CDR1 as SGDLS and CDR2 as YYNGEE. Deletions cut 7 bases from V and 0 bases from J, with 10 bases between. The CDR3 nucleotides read TGTGCCAGCCAAGGGGGGTACCAAGAGACCCAGTACTTC. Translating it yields CASQGGYQETQYF.

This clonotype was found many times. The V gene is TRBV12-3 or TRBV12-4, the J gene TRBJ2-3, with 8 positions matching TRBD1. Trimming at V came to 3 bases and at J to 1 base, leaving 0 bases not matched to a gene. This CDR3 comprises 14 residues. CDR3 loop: CASSFRGRTDTQYF. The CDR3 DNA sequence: TGTGCCAGCAGTTTCAGGGGGCGCACAGATACGCAGTATTTT.

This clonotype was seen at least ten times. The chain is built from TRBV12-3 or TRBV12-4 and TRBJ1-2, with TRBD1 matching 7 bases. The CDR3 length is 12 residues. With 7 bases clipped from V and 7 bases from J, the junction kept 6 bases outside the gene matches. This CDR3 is CASTQHRGGYTF. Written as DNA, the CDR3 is TGTGCCAGCACCCAACACAGGGGTGGCTACACCTTC.

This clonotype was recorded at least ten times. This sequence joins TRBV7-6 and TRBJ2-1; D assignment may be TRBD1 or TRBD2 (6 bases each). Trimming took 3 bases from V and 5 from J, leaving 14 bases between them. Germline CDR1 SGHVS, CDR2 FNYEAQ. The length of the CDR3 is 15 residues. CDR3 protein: CASSFGGQPHNEQFF. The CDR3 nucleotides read TGTGCCAGCAGCTTCGGGGGCCAACCCCACAATGAGCAGTTCTTC.